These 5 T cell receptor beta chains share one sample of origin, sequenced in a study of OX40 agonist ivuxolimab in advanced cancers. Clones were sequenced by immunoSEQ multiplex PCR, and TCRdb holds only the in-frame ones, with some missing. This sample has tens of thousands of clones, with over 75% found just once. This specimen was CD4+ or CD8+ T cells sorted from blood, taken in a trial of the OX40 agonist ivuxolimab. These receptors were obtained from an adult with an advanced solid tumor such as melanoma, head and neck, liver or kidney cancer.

The CDR3 nucleotides read TGTGCCAGCAGCGAACCTAGCGGGGGGGTTGTTGAGCAGTTCTTC. This sequence encodes CASSEPSGGVVEQFF. This chain uses TRBV9 with TRBJ2-1, with TRBD2 identical over 12 bases. Trimming took 3 bases from V and 9 from J; bases not matched to a gene: 7. CDR3 length equals 15 residues. CDR1 and CDR2 from the germline V gene are SGDLS and YYNGEE.

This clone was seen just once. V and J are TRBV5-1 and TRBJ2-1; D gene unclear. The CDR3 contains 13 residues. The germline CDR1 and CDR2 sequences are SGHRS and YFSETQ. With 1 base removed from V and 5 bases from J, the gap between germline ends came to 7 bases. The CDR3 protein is CASSLYDNNEQFF. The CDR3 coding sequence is TGCGCCAGCAGCTTGTATGACAACAATGAGCAGTTCTTC.

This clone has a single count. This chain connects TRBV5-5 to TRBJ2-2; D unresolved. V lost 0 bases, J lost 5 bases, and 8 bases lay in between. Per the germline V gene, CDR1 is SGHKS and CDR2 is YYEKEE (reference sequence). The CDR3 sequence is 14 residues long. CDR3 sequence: CASSLESRTGELFF. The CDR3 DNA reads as TGTGCCAGCAGCTTGGAGTCTCGAACCGGGGAGCTGTTTTTT. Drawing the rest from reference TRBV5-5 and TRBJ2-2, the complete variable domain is DAGVTQSPTHLIKTRGQQVTLRCSPISGHKSVSWYQQVLGQGPQFIFQYYEKEERGRGNFPDRFSARQFPNYSSELNVNALLLGDSALYLCASSLESRTGELFFGEGSRLTVL.

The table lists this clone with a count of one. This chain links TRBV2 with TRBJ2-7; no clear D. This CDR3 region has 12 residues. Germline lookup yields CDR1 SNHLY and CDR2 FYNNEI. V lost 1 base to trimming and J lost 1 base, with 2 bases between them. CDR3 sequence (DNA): TGTGCCAGCAGTGAAGGTTCCTACGAGCAGTACGTC. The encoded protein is CASSEGSYEQYV.

DNA for the CDR3: TGTGCCAGCAGCTTAGGCGGTTGGGATACGCAGTATTTT. Translated, it gives CASSLGGWDTQYF. This chain uses TRBV7-2 with TRBJ2-3; D remains ambiguous. CDR1 and CDR2 (germline): SGHTA, FQGNSA. There are 13 residues in the CDR3. The ends were cut back, 1 base at V and 6 bases at J, with 8 bases in the middle.